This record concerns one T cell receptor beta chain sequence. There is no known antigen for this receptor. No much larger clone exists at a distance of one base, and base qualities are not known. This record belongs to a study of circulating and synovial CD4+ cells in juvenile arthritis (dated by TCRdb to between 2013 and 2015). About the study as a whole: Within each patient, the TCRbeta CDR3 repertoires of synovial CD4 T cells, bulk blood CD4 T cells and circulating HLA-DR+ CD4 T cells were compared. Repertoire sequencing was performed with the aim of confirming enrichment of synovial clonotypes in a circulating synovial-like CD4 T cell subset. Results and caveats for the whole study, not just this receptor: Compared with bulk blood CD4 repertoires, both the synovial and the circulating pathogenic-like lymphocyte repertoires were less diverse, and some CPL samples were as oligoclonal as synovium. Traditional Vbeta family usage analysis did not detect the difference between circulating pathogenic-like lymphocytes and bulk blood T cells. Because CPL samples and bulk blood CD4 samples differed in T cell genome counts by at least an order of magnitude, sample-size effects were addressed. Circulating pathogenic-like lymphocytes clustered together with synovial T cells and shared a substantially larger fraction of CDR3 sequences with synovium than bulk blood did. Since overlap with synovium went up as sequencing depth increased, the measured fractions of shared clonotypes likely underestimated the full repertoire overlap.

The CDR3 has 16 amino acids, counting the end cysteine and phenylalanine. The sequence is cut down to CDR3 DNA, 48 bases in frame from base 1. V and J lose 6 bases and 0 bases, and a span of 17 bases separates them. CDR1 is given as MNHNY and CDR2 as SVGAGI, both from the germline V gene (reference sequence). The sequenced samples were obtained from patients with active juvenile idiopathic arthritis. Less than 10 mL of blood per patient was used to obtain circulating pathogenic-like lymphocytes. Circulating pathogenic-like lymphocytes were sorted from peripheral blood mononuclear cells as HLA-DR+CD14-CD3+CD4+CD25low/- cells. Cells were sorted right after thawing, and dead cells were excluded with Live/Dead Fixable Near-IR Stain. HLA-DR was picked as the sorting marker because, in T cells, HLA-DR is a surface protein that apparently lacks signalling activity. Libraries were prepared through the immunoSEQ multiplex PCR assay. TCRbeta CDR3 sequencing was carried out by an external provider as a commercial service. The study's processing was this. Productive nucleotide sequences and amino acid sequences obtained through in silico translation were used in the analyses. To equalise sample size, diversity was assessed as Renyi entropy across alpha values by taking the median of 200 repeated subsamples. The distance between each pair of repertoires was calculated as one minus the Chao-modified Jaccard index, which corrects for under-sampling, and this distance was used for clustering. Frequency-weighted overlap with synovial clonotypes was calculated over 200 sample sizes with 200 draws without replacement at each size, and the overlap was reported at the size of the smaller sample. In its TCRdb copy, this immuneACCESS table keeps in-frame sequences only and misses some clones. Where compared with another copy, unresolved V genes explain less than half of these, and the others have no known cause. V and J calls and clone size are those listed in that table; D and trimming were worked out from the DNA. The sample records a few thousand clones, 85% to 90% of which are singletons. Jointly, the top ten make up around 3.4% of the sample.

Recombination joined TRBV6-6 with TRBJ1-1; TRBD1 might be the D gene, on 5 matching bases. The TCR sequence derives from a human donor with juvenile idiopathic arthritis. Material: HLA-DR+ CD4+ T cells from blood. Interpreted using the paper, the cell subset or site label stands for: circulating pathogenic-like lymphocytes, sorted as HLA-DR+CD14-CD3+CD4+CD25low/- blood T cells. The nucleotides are TGTGCCAGCAGCCACCCGGGGGTAAAAATGAACACTGAAGCTTTCTTT. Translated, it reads CASSHPGVKMNTEAFF.